This T cell receptor beta chain is drawn from a study of cytomegalovirus exposure and HLA in healthy donors. Note on this clone: Its antigen is still unknown.

Overall study findings and caveats: It was reported that the classifier diagnosed cytomegalovirus status with high specificity and sensitivity in both the original and validation cohorts. Within an earlier analysis, most TCR beta V segments proved productive either about 87% or about 30% of the time.

With 60 Vbeta and 13 Jbeta primers, the PCR was carried out. The repertoire was sequenced with immunoSEQ multiplex PCR; TCRdb's copy has only in-frame clones and lacks some. The table has approximately 220,000 clones, 65% to 85% seen once. The germline V gene encodes CDR1 MNHEY and CDR2 SMNVEV (reference sequence). Trimming shortened V by 3 bases and J by 7 bases, and 7 bases separated the two germline ends. The CDR3 is 11 amino acids. J is TRBJ2-7 and V is TRBV27, with a tentative D call TRBD2 (6 bases). Source material: PBMCs. This TCR came from a boy under 10 years old in good health and CMV-seronegative. CDR3: CASSFGGEQYF. CDR3 DNA sequence: TGTGCCAGCAGTTTTGGGGGGGAGCAGTACTTC.